The sequence of this T cell receptor beta chain was determined in a study of blood T cell repertoires in COVID-19 (dated by TCRdb to the early 2020s). Turning to the overall study: Samples from collaborators originated in the United States, Italy and Spain and spanned both the acute and convalescent phases of COVID-19. The prospective study material was composed of cDNA or gDNA derived from T cells, B-cell-depleted T cells, or PBMCs. The dataset comprised deeply sampled blood TCRbeta repertoires from subjects exposed to, actively infected with, or recovered from COVID-19. The repertoires were released in a freely available public database intended as a resource for research on the immune response to SARS-CoV-2. The samples were drawn from the first 160 participants of the ongoing ImmuneRACE study and from about 1,200 subjects provided by 6 global collaborators. The sample metadata nearly always contained a de-identified subject ID, COVID-19 status, age in years and sex. Where HLA class I and class II types were available, the types were taken from metadata supplied by the sample provider, not from assay-based typing.

In the germline V gene, CDR1 corresponds to LGHNA and CDR2 to YNFKEQ. The V end loses 4 bases and the J end loses 0 bases, and a stretch of 13 bases separates them. The CDR3 spans 15 residues, from the cysteine through the phenylalanine. Left in the record is the CDR3 DNA by itself, 45 bases read in frame from the first base. What the research found in general, with its limitations: How much clinical and demographic metadata was included differed by source and by participant, and the metadata was provided uncurated.

Each collaborating institution followed its own protocols to collect whole blood in K2EDTA tubes. For TCRbeta analysis, collaborator samples were shipped as frozen whole blood, as isolated PBMCs, or as DNA extracted from either sample type. TCRbeta CDR3 regions were amplified from genomic DNA by means of the immunoSEQ Assay, a bias-controlled multiplex PCR. As for the original processing: Within the assay, amplification of reference gene primers was used to estimate how many nucleated cells each sample contained. To quantify the absolute abundance of each unique TCRbeta CDR3 rearrangement, sequence reads were collapsed and filtered. For each sample, productive Simpson clonality was calculated as the square root of Simpson's diversity index over productive rearrangements. The immuneACCESS repertoire file appears here via TCRdb, limited to in-frame rearrangements. These files lack a portion of the clones; in checked studies, under half of the deficit traces to unresolved V genes, and the cause of the others is not known. V and J calls and clone size are copied from that table; D and trimming were computed from the DNA. The sample contains about 300,000 clones, approximately 86% of them found a single time. Of the sample, 1% to 1.5% is held by the ten largest clones.

As for this clone: The antigen it recognizes is unknown. Base-call qualities are not available, and no considerably larger clone is one nucleotide away.

The TCR comes from a man between 65 and 80 years old with acute or convalescent COVID-19. Sequenced sample: peripheral blood. The sequence is built from TRBV4-2 and TRBJ2-7; no D gene is confidently identified. The DNA is as follows: TGTGCCAGCAGCCGAGAACTTAGTCTCTCCTACGAGCAGTACTTC. This translates into CASSRELSLSYEQYF.